A single sample gave rise to the 22 T cell receptor beta chains below, sequenced in a study of T cell repertoires in cytomegalovirus infection. Antigens of these TCRs are unknown. TCRdb independently ran MiXCR on the reads; one entry per CDR3 protein. Altogether about 830,000 distinct CDR3 sequences are present, approximately 30% being singletons, with the ten largest covering around 12%. The material sequenced was cultured CD8+ T cells from PBMCs, taken from culture after CMV antigen stimulation. The receptors come from a human donor in good health (CMV status not recorded). Some clones in this sample may be carry-over from other donors' samples.

This clonotype was recorded at least ten times. CDR3 DNA: TGTGCCAGCAGATTCCGGGACTCTTCCTACAATGAGCAGTTCTTC. This sequence encodes CASRFRDSSYNEQFF. The chain is built from TRBV7-2 and TRBJ2-1; weak D call: TRBD2 (6 bases). The germline V and J ends were trimmed by 6 bases and 1 base, with 13 bases remaining between them. The CDR3 sequence is 15 residues long. Germline V gives CDR1 SGHTA, CDR2 FQGNSA. Based on the CDR3 plus reference TRBV7-2 and TRBJ2-1, the full variable domain is GAGVSQSPSNKVTEKGKDVELRCDPISGHTALYWYRQSLGQGLEFLIYFQGNSAPDKSGLPSDRFSAERTGGSVSTLTIQRTQQEDSAVYLCASRFRDSSYNEQFFGPGTRLTVL.

J is TRBJ1-1 and V is TRBV5-5; the D gene is possibly TRBD1 (5 bases). Germline loops: CDR1 SGHKS, CDR2 YYEKEE (reference sequence). This CDR3 has 15 amino acids. Between the trimmed V and J ends, which lost 3 bases and 5 bases, there was a span of 17 bases. CDR3 amino acids: CASSYSGPTTTEAFF. CDR3 nucleotides: TGTGCCAGCAGCTACTCGGGACCTACAACAACTGAAGCTTTCTTT.

Concerning this clonotype itself: At one of its ends the junction is not consistent with the germline gene, which may arise from a read error. The chain recombines TRBV19 with TRBJ2-3, with 11 positions matching TRBD2. Germline V CDR1 and CDR2: LNHDA, SQIVND (reference sequence). This CDR3 comprises 14 residues. For the CDR3, the DNA is TGTGCCAGTAGCATAGCGGGGGGGTTAGATACGCAGTATTTT. This gives the protein CASSIAGGLDTQYF.

V gene TRBV7-8 combines with J gene TRBJ2-4; 9 bases are shared with TRBD1. The CDR3 length is 15 residues. V lost 5 bases and J lost 5; bases outside the gene matches: 7. Germline CDR1 SGHVS, CDR2 FQNEAQ. The CDR3 DNA sequence: TGTGCCAGCAGCCGCTACAGGGGGCAAGAAAACATTCAGTACTTC. Its translation: CASSRYRGQENIQYF.

This clonotype was found a few times. The chain couples TRBV5-6 to TRBJ1-2; no firm D call. CDR1 SGHDT and CDR2 YYEEEE come from the germline V gene. Trimming pared 4 bases from V and 5 bases from J, leaving 9 bases between. The CDR3 consists of 12 residues. As DNA, the CDR3 is TGTGCCAGCAGCCTCGCTCCGTATGGCTACACCTTC. Protein product: CASSLAPYGYTF.

This clonotype was seen ten or more times. This CDR3 reads CASSGILAGGSPSSYNEQFF. The CDR3 DNA sequence: TGTGCCAGCAGCGGAATACTAGCGGGGGGCTCACCGAGCTCCTACAATGAGCAGTTCTTC. The chain combines TRBV7-8 with TRBJ2-1; 12 nucleotides match TRBD2. The CDR3 sequence is 20 residues long. V lost 5 bases and J lost 0; bases outside the gene matches: 14. Germline values: CDR1 SGHVS, CDR2 FQNEAQ.

The gene calls are TRBV27 and TRBJ1-6; tentative D call: TRBD1 (5 bases). V dropped 8 bases and J dropped 7 bases, with 18 bases sitting between them. CDR1 is MNHEY, CDR2 SMNVEV, per germline (reference sequence). The CDR3 loop spans 15 amino acids. CDR3 DNA sequence: TGTGCCAGCGTCTCCAGGCCAGGGTCCAATTCACCCCTCCACTTT. Its translation: CASVSRPGSNSPLHF.

This clonotype was seen once. V is TRBV7-2 and J is TRBJ1-5; D may be TRBD1 (5 bases). V was clipped by 5 bases and J by 10 bases, with 15 bases between them. The CDR3 is 13 amino acids. Germline CDR1 SGHTA, CDR2 FQGNSA. The CDR3 nucleotides read TGTGCCAGCAGCCTGGGGCAGGGTGCACCCCAGCATTTT. Translation: CASSLGQGAPQHF.

This clonotype was found a few times. The chain has TRBV5-4 and TRBJ2-1; tentative D call: TRBD2 (6 bases). The V end was cut by 4 bases, the J end by 0 bases, with 20 bases between. Germline CDR1 and CDR2: SGHNT and YYREEE (reference sequence). The CDR3 is 18 amino acids. Here the CDR3 DNA reads TGTGCCAGCAGCCCCGAGGCCCTAGCGTCAAGCTCCTACAATGAGCAGTTCTTC. This sequence encodes CASSPEALASSSYNEQFF.

This clonotype was seen repeatedly, ten times or more. V usage is TRBV7-2 and J usage is TRBJ2-4; D uncertain. CDR1 is SGHTA and CDR2 is FQGNSA in the germline V gene. V was clipped by 0 bases and J by 1 base, with 4 bases between them. The CDR3 has 14 amino acids. CDR3 in DNA: TGTGCCAGCAGCTTAGCCCTGGCCAAAAACATTCAGTACTTC. This sequence encodes CASSLALAKNIQYF. Together with reference TRBV7-2 and TRBJ2-4, the CDR3 gives the full variable domain: GAGVSQSPSNKVTEKGKDVELRCDPISGHTALYWYRQSLGQGLEFLIYFQGNSAPDKSGLPSDRFSAERTGGSVSTLTIQRTQQEDSAVYLCASSLALAKNIQYFGAGTRLSVL.

The rearrangement joins TRBV5-6 to TRBJ2-1; 8 bases line up with TRBD2. Germline assignment: CDR1 SGHDT and CDR2 YYEEEE. The CDR3 runs to 16 residues. After removal of 6 bases from V and 7 bases from J, the junction contained 15 bases not matched to a gene. CDR3 loop: CASTYSGGPSWNEQFF. The CDR3 DNA is TGTGCCAGCACCTACTCGGGGGGGCCTTCATGGAATGAGCAGTTCTTC.

This chain links TRBV20-1 with TRBJ2-1; TRBD2 aligns across 9 bases. Trimming cost V 7 bases and J 2 bases; bases outside gene matches: 0. The CDR3 length is 12 residues. Germline V gene data show CDR1 as DFQATT and CDR2 as SNEGSKA (reference sequence). The CDR3 sequence is CSGTSAYNEQFF. DNA for the CDR3: TGCAGTGGGACTAGCGCCTACAATGAGCAGTTCTTC.

The chain uses TRBV27 and TRBJ2-4, with a weak D call TRBD2 (5 bases). The CDR3 covers 14 residues. The germline CDR1 and CDR2 sequences are MNHEY and SMNVEV (reference sequence). V was clipped by 5 bases and J by 8 bases, with 16 bases between them. CDR3 loop: CASSDHGEFDIQYF. The CDR3 bases are TGTGCCAGCAGTGACCATGGGGAGTTCGACATTCAGTACTTC.

The V gene is TRBV9, the J gene TRBJ2-1; TRBD1 is a possible D gene (5 bases). With 4 bases removed from V and 7 bases from J, the gap between germline ends came to 15 bases. The length of the CDR3 is 14 residues. Germline CDR1 reads SGDLS; CDR2 reads YYNGEE. This CDR3 is CASSPRQNPNEQFF. DNA for the CDR3: TGTGCCAGCAGCCCCCGACAGAATCCGAATGAGCAGTTCTTC.

The chain uses TRBV15 and TRBJ2-2; D assignment may be TRBD1 or TRBD2 (5 bases each). The CDR3 runs 19 residues. Trimming took 3 bases from V and 3 from J, leaving 23 bases between them. Germline CDR1 LNHNV, CDR2 YYDKDF (reference sequence). The CDR3 bases are TGTGCCACCAGCAGGACGGGGCCCGGTGCGATTAGCGACACCGGGGAGCTGTTTTTT. Translation gives CATSRTGPGAISDTGELFF. The complete variable domain, with remaining parts taken from reference TRBV15 and TRBJ2-2, reads DAMVIQNPRYQVTQFGKPVTLSCSQTLNHNVMYWYQQKSSQAPKLLFHYYDKDFNNEADTPDNFQSRRPNTSFCFLDIRSPGLGDTAMYLCATSRTGPGAISDTGELFFGEGSRLTVL.

This clonotype was seen a handful of times. V gene TRBV7-9 combines with J gene TRBJ2-1; D possibly corresponds to TRBD1 (6 bases). With 5 bases removed from V and 8 bases from J, the gap between germline ends came to 10 bases. Germline V gene sequence: CDR1 SEHNR, CDR2 FQNEAQ (reference sequence). This CDR3 region has 12 residues. This CDR3 reads CASSPTGYEQFF. The CDR3 DNA is TGTGCCAGCAGCCCAACAGGGTATGAGCAGTTCTTC.

This clonotype was seen just once. The rearrangement joins TRBV7-4 to TRBJ1-6; 7 bases align to TRBD1. CDR1 and CDR2 (germline): SGHVT, SQSDAQ. The CDR3 runs to 15 residues. V shed 5 bases, J shed 9 bases, and the junction held 10 bases outside the gene matches. DNA of the CDR3: TGTGCCAGCAGCGCCCGGGTAGGGGGCACTTCACCCCTCCACTTT. Translation: CASSARVGGTSPLHF. The full variable domain, completed using reference TRBV7-4 and TRBJ1-6, is GAGVSQSPRYKVAKRGRDVALRCDSISGHVTLYWYRQTLGQGSEVLTYSQSDAQRDKSGRPSGRFSAERPERSVSTLKIQRTEQGDSAVYLCASSARVGGTSPLHFGNGTRLTVT.

This chain uses TRBV4-1 with TRBJ2-2, with 8 bases that match TRBD1. V lost 2 bases and J lost 3; bases outside the gene matches: 14. Germline V CDR1 and CDR2: MGHRA, YSYEKL. The CDR3 has 19 amino acids. The CDR3 reads CASSQFRDRGVKDTGELFF. CDR3 coding DNA: TGCGCCAGCAGCCAATTTCGAGACAGGGGCGTTAAGGACACCGGGGAGCTGTTTTTT.

CDR3 sequence (DNA): TGCGCCAGCAGCCAAGGACCCACGGACAGCGGCCATGGCTACACCTTC. The encoded protein is CASSQGPTDSGHGYTF. This chain connects TRBV4-1 to TRBJ1-2; possible D gene TRBD1, 6 bases. The length of the CDR3 is 16 residues. Germline loops: CDR1 MGHRA, CDR2 YSYEKL. Trimming removed 1 base at V and 6 bases at J, with 18 bases between.

This chain uses TRBV4-3 with TRBJ1-5; D remains unclear. CDR1 is LGHNA and CDR2 is YSLEER in the germline V gene. V lost 2 bases, J lost 7 bases, and 18 bases lay in between. The CDR3 totals 16 residues. Written as DNA, the CDR3 is TGCGCCAGCAGCCAAAGATTACAAACCTCGGGGCAGCCCCAGCATTTT. Translation: CASSQRLQTSGQPQHF.

The table lists this clonotype with a few counts. The chain recombines TRBV29-1 with TRBJ1-1, with unresolved D. The germline V gene has CDR1 SQVTM and CDR2 ANQGSEA. CDR3 length: 20 amino acids. Trimming cost V 0 bases and J 0 bases, with 26 bases left between them. The CDR3, as DNA: TGCAGCGTTGAAGATCGTTACGAAGGCATGGTGGCGGATATGAACACTGAAGCTTTCTTT. It codes for CSVEDRYEGMVADMNTEAFF.

This clonotype was found many times. The DNA for the CDR3 is TGTGCCAGCAGTGGGGCAAGCGGGGGGGCCGAGACCCAGTACTTC. It specifies CASSGASGGAETQYF. The chain combines TRBV2 with TRBJ2-5; 10 bases are shared with TRBD2. V dropped 4 bases and J dropped 5; count of bases not matched to a gene: 7. Germline lookup yields CDR1 SNHLY and CDR2 FYNNEI. The CDR3 runs 15 residues.